Given below is one TCR beta chain in context. Antigen: not known. Generated by immunoSEQ multiplex PCR, the TCRdb table keeps only in-frame clones and is missing some. The sample consists of approximately 9,100 clones, around 85% of them appearing once. The sample originates from a study of immune evolution from preneoplasia to lung adenocarcinoma. Whole-study findings and limits: Normal lung had highest clonality; later lesions appeared denser, more diverse.

Between about 2014 and 2018, patients underwent resection in Japan or China. CDR3 length: 13 amino acids. The junction had 4 bases not matched to a gene; V was cut back by 7 bases and J by 6 bases. Germline CDR1 is MNHNY and CDR2 is SVGAGI (reference sequence). The J gene is TRBJ2-1, the V gene TRBV6-6; 9 positions agree with TRBD2. Sequenced: FFPE minimally invasive lung adenocarcinoma tissue. This receptor was identified in a person between 70 and 80 years old with lung adenocarcinoma. The CDR3 loop is CASTPTSGNEQFF. The CDR3 coding sequence is TGTGCCAGCACTCCGACTAGCGGCAATGAGCAGTTCTTC.